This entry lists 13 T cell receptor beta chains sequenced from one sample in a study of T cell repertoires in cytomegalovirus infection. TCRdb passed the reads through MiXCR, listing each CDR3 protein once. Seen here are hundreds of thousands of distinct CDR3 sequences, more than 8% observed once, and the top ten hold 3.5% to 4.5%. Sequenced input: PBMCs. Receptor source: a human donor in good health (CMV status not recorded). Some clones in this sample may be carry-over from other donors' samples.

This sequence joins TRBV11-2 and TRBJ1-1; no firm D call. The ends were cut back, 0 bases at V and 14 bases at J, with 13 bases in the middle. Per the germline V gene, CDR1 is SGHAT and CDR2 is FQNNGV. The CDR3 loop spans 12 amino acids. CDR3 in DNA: TGTGCCAGCAGCTTAGATCTTGGTCGTAACTTCTTT. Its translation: CASSLDLGRNFF.

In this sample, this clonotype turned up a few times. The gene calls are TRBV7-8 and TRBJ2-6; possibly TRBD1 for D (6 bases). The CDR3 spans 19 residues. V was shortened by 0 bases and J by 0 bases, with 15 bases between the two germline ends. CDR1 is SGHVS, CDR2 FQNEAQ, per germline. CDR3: CASSLAQGPPLSGANVLTF. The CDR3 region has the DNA TGTGCCAGCAGCTTAGCGCAGGGGCCCCCTCTCTCTGGGGCCAACGTCCTGACTTTC.

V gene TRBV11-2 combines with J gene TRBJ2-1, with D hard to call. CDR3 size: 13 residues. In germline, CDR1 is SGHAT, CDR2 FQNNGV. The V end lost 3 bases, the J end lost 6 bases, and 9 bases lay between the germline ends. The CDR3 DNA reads TGTGCCAGCAGCTTCGACATCTTCAATGAGCAGTTCTTC. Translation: CASSFDIFNEQFF.

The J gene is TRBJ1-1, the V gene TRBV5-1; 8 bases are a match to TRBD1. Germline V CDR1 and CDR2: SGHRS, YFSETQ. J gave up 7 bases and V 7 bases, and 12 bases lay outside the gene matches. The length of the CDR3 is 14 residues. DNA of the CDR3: TGCGCCAGCTGCCCAGGGGGCTTAGGCGGTGAAGCTTTCTTT. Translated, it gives CASCPGGLGGEAFF. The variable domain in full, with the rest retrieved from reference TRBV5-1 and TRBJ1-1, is KAGVTQTPRYLIKTRGQQVTLSCSPISGHRSVSWYQQTPGQGLQFLFEYFSETQRNKGNFPGRFSGRQFSNSRSEMNVSTLELGDSALYLCASCPGGLGGEAFFGQGTRLTVV.

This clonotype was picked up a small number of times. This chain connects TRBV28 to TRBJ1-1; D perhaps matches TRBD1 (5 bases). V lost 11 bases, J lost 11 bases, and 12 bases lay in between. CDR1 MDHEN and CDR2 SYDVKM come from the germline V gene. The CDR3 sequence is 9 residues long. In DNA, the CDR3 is TGTGCCGGGGGGAGAGGCGCTTTCTTT. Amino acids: CAGGRGAFF. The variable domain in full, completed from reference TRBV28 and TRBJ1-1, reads DVKVTQSSRYLVKRTGEKVFLECVQDMDHENMFWYRQDPGLGLRLIYFSYDVKMKEKGDIPEGYSVSREKKERFSLILESASTNQTSMYLCAGGRGAFFGQGTRLTVV.

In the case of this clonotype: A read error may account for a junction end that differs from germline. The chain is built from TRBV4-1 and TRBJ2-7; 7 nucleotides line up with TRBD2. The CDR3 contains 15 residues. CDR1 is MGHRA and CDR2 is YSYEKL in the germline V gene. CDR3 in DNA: TGTGCCAGCAGCCAAGCTCGGGGGGAGACCTACGAGCAGTACTTC. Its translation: CASSQARGETYEQYF.

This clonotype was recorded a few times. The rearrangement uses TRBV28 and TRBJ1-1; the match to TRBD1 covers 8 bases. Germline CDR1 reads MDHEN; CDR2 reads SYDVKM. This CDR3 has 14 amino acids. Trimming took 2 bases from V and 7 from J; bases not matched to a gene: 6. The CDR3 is CASSLPRGLGEAFF. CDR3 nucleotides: TGTGCCAGCAGTTTACCCAGGGGGCTGGGTGAAGCTTTCTTT.

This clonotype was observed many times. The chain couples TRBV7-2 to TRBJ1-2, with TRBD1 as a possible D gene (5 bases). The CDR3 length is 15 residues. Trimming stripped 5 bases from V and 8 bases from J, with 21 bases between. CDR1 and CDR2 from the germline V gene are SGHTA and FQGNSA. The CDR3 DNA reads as TGTGCCAGCAGCCCTACCAGGACGGTCGGGGGGGGCTACACCTTC. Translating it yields CASSPTRTVGGGYTF.

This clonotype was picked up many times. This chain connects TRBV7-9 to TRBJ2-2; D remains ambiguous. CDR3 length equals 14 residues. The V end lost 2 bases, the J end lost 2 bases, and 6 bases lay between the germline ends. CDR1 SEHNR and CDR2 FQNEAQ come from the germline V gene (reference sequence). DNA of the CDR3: TGTGCCAGCAGCTTATGGGTAAACACCGGGGAGCTGTTTTTT. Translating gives CASSLWVNTGELFF.

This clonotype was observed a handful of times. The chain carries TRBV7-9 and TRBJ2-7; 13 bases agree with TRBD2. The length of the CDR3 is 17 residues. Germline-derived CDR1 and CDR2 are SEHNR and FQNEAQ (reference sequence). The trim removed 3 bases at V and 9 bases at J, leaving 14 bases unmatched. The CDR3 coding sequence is TGTGCCAGCAGCTTTACCACCGGACTAGCGGGAGCGGAGGTGCAGTACTTC. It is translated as CASSFTTGLAGAEVQYF.

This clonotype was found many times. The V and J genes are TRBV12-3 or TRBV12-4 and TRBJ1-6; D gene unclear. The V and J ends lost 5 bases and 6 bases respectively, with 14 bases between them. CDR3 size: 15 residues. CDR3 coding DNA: TGTGCCAGCAGTGGGATGGGTTCGAGTAATTCACCCCTCCACTTT. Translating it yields CASSGMGSSNSPLHF.

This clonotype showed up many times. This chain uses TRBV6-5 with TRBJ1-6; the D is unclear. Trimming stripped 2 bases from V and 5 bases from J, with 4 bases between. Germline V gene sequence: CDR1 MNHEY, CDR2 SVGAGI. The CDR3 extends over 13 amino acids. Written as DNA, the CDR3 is TGTGCCAGCAGTTACAGGGATAATTCACCCCTCCACTTT. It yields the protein CASSYRDNSPLHF.

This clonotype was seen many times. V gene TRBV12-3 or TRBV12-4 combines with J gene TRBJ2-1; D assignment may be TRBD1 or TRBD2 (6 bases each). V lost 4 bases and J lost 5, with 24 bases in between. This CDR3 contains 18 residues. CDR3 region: CASSSTLRGLMMDNEQFF. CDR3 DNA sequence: TGTGCCAGCAGTTCAACTTTACGGGGGCTAATGATGGACAATGAGCAGTTCTTC.